This T cell receptor (beta chain) originates from a study of control samples from healthy donors and cancer patients. This clone was counted once. The CDR3 covers 15 residues. Germline V CDR1 and CDR2: MDHEN, SYDVKM. The V end lost 4 bases, the J end lost 4 bases, and 11 bases lay between the germline ends. Profiling relied on immunoSEQ multiplex PCR, and the TCRdb table lists in-frame clones only, not all of them. Of about 130,000 clones listed, about 88% were seen once; the top ten hold under 2%. V gene TRBV28 combines with J gene TRBJ1-6; TRBD1 might be the D (5 bases). The receptor comes from a man in his late teens or twenties in good health. Material for sequencing was blood. In DNA, the CDR3 is TGTGCCAGCAGTTCGGGGGAGTTATATAATTCACCCCTCCACTTT. Encoded protein: CASSSGELYNSPLHF.